This T cell receptor beta chain emerged from a study of blood T cell repertoires in COVID-19. Clones were sequenced by immunoSEQ multiplex PCR, and TCRdb holds only the in-frame ones, with some missing. In the table there are 50,000 to 80,000 clones, 88% of which are singletons. This clone has a single count. CDR3 size: 16 residues. The germline CDR1 and CDR2 sequences are SGHDN and FVKESK. V was cut by 3 bases and J by 4 bases, with 16 bases left in between. Sequencing used peripheral blood. This clonotype originated in a woman aged 55-69 years with COVID-19, enrolled during active disease. This chain links TRBV14 with TRBJ2-1; D may be TRBD2 (5 bases). The CDR3 loop is CASSHLAGAKYNEQFF. CDR3 DNA sequence: TGTGCCAGCAGCCACCTAGCCGGAGCAAAATACAATGAGCAGTTCTTC.